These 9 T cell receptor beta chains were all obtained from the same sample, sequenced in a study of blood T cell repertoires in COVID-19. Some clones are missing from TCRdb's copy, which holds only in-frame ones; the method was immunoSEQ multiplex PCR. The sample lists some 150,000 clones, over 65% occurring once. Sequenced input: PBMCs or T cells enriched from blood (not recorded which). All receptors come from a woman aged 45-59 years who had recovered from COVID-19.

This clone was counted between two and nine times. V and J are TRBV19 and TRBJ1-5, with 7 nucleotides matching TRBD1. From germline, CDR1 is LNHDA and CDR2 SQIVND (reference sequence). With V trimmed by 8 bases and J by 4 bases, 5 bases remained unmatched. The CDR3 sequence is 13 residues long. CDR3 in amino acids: CASRDSENQPQHF. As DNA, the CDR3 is TGTGCCAGTCGGGACAGCGAGAATCAGCCCCAGCATTTT. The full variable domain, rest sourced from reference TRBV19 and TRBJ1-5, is DGGITQSPKYLFRKEGQNVTLSCEQNLNHDAMYWYRQDPGQGLRLIYYSQIVNDFQKGDIAEGYSVSREKKESFPLTVTSAQKNPTAFYLCASRDSENQPQHFGDGTRLSIL.

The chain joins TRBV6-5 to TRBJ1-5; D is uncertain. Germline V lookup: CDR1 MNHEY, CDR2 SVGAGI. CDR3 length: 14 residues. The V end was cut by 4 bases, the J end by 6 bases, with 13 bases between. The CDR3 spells CASSSTGGRQPQHF. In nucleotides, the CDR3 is TGTGCCAGCAGTTCTACGGGAGGGCGTCAGCCCCAGCATTTT.

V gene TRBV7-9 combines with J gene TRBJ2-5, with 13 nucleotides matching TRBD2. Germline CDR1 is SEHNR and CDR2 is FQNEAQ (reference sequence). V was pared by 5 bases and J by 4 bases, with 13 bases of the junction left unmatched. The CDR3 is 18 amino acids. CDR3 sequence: CASSTLGTSGALGETQYF. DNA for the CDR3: TGTGCCAGCAGCACACTTGGGACTAGCGGGGCCCTCGGAGAGACCCAGTACTTC.

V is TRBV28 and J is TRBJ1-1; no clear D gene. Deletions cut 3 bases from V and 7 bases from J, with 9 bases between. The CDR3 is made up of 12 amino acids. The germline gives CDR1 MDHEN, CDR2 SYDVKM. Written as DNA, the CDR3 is TGTGCCAGCAGTTTCCATTACAGTGAAGCTTTCTTT. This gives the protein CASSFHYSEAFF.

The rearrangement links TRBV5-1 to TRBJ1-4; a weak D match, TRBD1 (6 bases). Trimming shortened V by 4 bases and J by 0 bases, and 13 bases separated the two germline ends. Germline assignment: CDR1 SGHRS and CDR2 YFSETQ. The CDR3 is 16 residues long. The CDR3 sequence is CASSPGQTSTNEKLFF. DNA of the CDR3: TGCGCCAGCAGCCCCGGACAGACTTCAACTAATGAAAAACTGTTTTTT.

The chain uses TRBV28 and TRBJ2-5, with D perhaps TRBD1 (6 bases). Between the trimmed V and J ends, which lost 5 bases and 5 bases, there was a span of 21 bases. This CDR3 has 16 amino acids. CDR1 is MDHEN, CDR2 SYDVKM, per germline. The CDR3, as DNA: TGTGCCAGCAGTGGGGAATCCGGACAGCGAGGGGAGACCCAGTACTTC. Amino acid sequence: CASSGESGQRGETQYF. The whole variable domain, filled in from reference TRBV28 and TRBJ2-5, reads DVKVTQSSRYLVKRTGEKVFLECVQDMDHENMFWYRQDPGLGLRLIYFSYDVKMKEKGDIPEGYSVSREKKERFSLILESASTNQTSMYLCASSGESGQRGETQYFGPGTRLLVL.

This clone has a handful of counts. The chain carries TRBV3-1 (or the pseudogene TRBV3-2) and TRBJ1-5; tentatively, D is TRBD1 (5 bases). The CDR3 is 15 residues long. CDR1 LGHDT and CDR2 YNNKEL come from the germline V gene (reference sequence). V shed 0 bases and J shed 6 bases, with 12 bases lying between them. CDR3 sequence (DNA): TGTGCCAGCAGCCAAGATTTAGGGGTTCGTCAGCCCCAGCATTTT. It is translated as CASSQDLGVRQPQHF.

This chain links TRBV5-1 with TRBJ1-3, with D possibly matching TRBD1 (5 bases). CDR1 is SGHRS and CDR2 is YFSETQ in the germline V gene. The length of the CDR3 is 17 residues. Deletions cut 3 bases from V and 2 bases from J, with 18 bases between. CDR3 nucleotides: TGCGCCAGCAGCTCTACACCAGGGTGGGGGGCTGGAAACACCATATATTTT. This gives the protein CASSSTPGWGAGNTIYF.

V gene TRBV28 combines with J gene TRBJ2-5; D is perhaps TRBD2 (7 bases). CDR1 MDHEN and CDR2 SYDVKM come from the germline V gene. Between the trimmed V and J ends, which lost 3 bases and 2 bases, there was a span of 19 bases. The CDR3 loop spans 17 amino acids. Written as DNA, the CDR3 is TGTGCCAGCAGTTTTAACGCGGGGGCAAGAGGGCAAGAGACCCAGTACTTC. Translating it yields CASSFNAGARGQETQYF.